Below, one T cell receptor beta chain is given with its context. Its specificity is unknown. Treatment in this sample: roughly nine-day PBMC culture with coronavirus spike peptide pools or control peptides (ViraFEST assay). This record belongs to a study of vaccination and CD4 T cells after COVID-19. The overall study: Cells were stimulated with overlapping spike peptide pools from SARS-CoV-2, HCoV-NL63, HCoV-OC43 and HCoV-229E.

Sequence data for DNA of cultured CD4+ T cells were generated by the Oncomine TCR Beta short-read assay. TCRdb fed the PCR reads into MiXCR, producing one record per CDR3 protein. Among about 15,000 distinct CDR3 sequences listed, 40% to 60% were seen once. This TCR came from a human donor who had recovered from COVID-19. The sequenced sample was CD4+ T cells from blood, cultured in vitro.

The CDR3 DNA reads as TGTGCCAGCAGCTTATCTCCCCCTCTAGCGGGGGGCTGGAACACCGGGGAGCTGTTTTTT. Protein sequence: CASSLSPPLAGGWNTGELFF. V gene TRBV7-3 combines with J gene TRBJ2-2; 11 bases line up with TRBD2. After removal of 2 bases from V and 1 base from J, the junction contained 12 bases not matched to a gene. CDR1 SGHTA and CDR2 FQGTGA come from the germline V gene. The CDR3 covers 20 residues. Looking up the rest from reference TRBV7-3 and TRBJ2-2 gives the full variable domain: GAGVSQTPSNKVTEKGKYVELRCDPISGHTALYWYRQSLGQGPEFLIYFQGTGAADDSGLPNDRFFAVRPEGSVSTLKIQRTERGDSAVYLCASSLSPPLAGGWNTGELFFGEGSRLTVL.